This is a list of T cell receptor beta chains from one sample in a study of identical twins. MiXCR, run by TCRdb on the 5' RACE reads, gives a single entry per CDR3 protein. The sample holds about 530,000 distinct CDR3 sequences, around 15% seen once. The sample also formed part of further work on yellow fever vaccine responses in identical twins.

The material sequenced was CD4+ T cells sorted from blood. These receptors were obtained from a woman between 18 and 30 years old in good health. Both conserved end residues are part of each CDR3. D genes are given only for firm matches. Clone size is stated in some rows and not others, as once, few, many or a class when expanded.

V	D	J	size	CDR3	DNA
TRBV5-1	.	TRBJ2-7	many	CASSTTSYHEQYF	TGCGCCAGCAGTACCACTAGCTACCACGAGCAGTACTTC
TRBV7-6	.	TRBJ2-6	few	CASSLSRPSGANVLTF	TGTGCCAGCAGCTTATCACGGCCCTCTGGGGCCAACGTCCTGACTTTC
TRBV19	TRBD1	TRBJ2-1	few	CASSNDLRTGSNEQFF	TGTGCCAGTAGTAATGATCTCCGGACAGGGTCAAATGAGCAGTTCTTC
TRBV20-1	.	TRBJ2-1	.	CSARLSLYGSYNEQFF	TGCAGTGCTAGATTGAGTCTTTATGGCTCCTACAATGAGCAGTTCTTC
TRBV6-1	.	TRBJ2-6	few	CASIGGSSGANVLTF	TGTGCCAGCATTGGAGGGAGCTCTGGGGCCAACGTCCTGACTTTC
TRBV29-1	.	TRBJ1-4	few	CSGRTATNEKLFF	TGCAGCGGAAGGACGGCAACTAATGAAAAACTGTTTTTT
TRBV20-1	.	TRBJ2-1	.	CSARTWLALYNEQFF	TGCAGTGCTAGGACGTGGCTAGCCCTTTACAATGAGCAGTTCTTC
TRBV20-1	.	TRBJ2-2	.	CSARDTMTGANTGELFF	TGCAGTGCTAGAGATACGATGACAGGAGCGAACACCGGGGAGCTGTTTTTT
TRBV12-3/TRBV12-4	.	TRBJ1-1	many	CASSLGGSLTEAFF	TGTGCCAGCAGTTTAGGGGGCTCGCTTACTGAAGCTTTCTTT
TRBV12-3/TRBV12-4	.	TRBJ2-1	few	CASSLVAGANEQFF	TGTGCCAGCAGTTTAGTGGCGGGGGCCAATGAGCAGTTCTTC
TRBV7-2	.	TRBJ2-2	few	CASPTPFRGTNTGELFF	TGTGCCAGCCCCACCCCTTTTCGTGGGACGAACACCGGGGAGCTGTTTTTT
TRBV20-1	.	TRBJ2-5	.	CSARRGSSETQYF	TGCAGTGCTAGGCGGGGCTCCAGTGAGACCCAGTACTTC
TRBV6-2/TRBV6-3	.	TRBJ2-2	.	CTSSYLGNTGELFF	TGTACCAGCAGTTACCTGGGGAACACCGGGGAGCTGTTTTTT
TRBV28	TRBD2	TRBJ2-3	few	CASSLIWTSGAADTQYF	TGTGCCAGCAGTTTAATTTGGACTAGCGGGGCCGCAGATACGCAGTATTTT
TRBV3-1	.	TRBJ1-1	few	CASSQSRRFTEAFF	TGTGCCAGCAGCCAGTCCCGTAGGTTCACTGAAGCTTTCTTT
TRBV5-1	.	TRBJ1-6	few	CPSSSRPDRNNSPLHF	TGCCCCAGCAGCAGCCGCCCGGACAGAAATAATTCACCCCTCCACTTT
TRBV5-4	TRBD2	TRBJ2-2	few	CASSTRGAGELFF	TGTGCCAGCAGCACCCGGGGGGCCGGGGAGCTGTTTTTT
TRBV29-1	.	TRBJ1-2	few	CSVYGTTEYGYTF	TGCAGCGTTTACGGGACAACAGAATATGGCTACACCTTC
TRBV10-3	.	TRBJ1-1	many	CAISERGTEAFF	TGTGCCATCAGTGAGAGGGGAACTGAAGCTTTCTTT
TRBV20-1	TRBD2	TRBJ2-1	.	CSAILADSYNEQFF	TGCAGTGCTATACTAGCGGACTCCTACAATGAGCAGTTCTTC
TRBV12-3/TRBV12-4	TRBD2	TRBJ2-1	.	CASSLGRGLAVSSYNEQFF	TGTGCCAGCAGTTTAGGTAGGGGACTAGCGGTTAGCTCCTACAATGAGCAGTTCTTC
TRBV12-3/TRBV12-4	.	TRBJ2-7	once	CASSSGEEAREDYEQYF	TGTGCCAGCAGCTCAGGGGAGGAAGCGAGGGAAGACTACGAGCAGTACTTC
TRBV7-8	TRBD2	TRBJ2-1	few	CASSLVAGGPGWDEQFF	TGTGCCAGCAGCTTAGTGGCGGGAGGGCCGGGTTGGGATGAGCAGTTCTTC
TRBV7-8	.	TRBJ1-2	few	CASSPQGSRNNYGYTF	TGTGCCAGCAGCCCACAAGGGAGCAGGAATAACTATGGCTACACCTTC
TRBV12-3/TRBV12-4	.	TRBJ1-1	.	CASSSHPMNTEAFF	TGTGCCAGCAGTTCCCATCCCATGAACACTGAAGCTTTCTTT
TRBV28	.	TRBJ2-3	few	CASSWGDHTQYF	TGTGCCAGCAGCTGGGGGGACCATACGCAGTATTTT
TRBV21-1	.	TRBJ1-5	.	CASSGDRGGQPQHF	TGTGCCAGCAGCGGAGACAGGGGAGGTCAGCCCCAGCATTTT
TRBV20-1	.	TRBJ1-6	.	CSARSPGDSPLHF	TGCAGTGCTAGATCTCCTGGGGATTCACCCCTCCACTTT
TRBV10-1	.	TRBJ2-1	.	CASSGTGQVGGQFF	TGCGCCAGCAGTGGGACTGGACAGGTCGGGGGGCAGTTCTTC
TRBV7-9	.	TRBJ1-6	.	CASSARGDPVSPLHF	TGTGCCAGCAGCGCCCGGGGGGACCCGGTTTCACCCCTCCACTTT
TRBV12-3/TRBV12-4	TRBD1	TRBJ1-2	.	CASSPTGTGYGYTF	TGTGCCAGCAGCCCGACAGGGACAGGCTATGGCTACACCTTC
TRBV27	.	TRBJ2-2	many	CASSRLGGRTGELFF	TGTGCCAGCAGTAGACTGGGGGGCCGAACCGGGGAGCTGTTTTTT
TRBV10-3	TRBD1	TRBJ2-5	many	CAILDRDAQETQYF	TGTGCCATCCTCGACAGGGATGCCCAAGAGACCCAGTACTTC
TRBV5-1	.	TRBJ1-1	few	CASKRTANTEAFF	TGCGCCAGCAAGAGGACCGCGAACACTGAAGCTTTCTTT
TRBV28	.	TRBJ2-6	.	CASSLAGNLASGANVLTF	TGTGCCAGCAGTCTAGCAGGGAACTTGGCATCTGGGGCCAACGTCCTGACTTTC
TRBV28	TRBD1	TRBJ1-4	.	CASSSYRGGEKLFF	TGTGCCAGCAGTTCCTACAGGGGCGGTGAAAAACTGTTTTTT
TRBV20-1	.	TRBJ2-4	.	CSASSDKQLAKNIQYF	TGCAGTGCTAGTTCCGACAAGCAACTAGCCAAAAACATTCAGTACTTC